This T cell receptor (beta chain) was observed in a study of T cell responses to AZD1222 COVID-19 vaccine. On this clone: The antigen is unknown.

The repertoire was sequenced with immunoSEQ multiplex PCR; TCRdb's copy has only in-frame clones and lacks some. Of 100,000 to 150,000 clones in the sample, 86% were seen once. Whole-study results and caveats: Clonal diversity may have been underestimated in mostly white British donors. The breadth and depth of Spike-specific TCRs increased once two AZD1222 doses had been given. Seropositive AZD1222 recipients at baseline numbered only 6 or 7.

The TCR originated in an adult in good health. Sequencing was performed on peripheral blood, taken on day 0 of AZD1222 vaccination.

The CDR3 here is CASSLEPGPRGGYTF. DNA for the CDR3: TGTGCCAGCAGCTTAGAACCGGGACCCCGAGGGGGCTACACCTTC. The rearrangement joins TRBV11-2 to TRBJ1-2, with a weak D call TRBD1 (5 bases). There are 15 residues in the CDR3. Deletions cut 0 bases from V and 8 bases from J, with 16 bases between. From germline, CDR1 is SGHAT and CDR2 FQNNGV.